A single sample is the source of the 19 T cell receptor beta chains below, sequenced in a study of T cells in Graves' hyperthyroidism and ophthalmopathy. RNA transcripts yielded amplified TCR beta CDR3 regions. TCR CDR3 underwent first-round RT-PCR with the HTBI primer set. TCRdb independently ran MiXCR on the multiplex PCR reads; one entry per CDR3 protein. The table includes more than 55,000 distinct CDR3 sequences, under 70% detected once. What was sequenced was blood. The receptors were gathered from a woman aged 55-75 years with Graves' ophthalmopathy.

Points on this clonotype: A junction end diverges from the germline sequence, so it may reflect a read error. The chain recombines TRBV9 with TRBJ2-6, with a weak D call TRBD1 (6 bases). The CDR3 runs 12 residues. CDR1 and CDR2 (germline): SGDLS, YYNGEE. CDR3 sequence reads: CASSVGPGDGAF. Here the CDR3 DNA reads TGTGCCAGCAGCGTAGGTCCAGGGGATGGAGCTTTC. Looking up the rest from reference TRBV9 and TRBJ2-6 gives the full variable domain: DSGVTQTPKHLITATGQRVTLRCSPRSGDLSVYWYQQSLDQGLQFLIQYYNGEERAKGNILERFSAQQFPDLHSELNLSSLELGDSALYFCASSVGPGDGAFGAGSRLTVL.

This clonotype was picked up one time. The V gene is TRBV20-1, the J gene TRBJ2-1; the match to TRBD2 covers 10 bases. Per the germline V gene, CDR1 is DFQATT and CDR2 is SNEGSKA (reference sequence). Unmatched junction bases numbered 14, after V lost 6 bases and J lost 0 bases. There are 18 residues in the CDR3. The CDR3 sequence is CSATNSGRTFPSYNEQFF. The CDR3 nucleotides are TGCAGTGCGACAAATAGCGGGAGGACCTTTCCCTCCTACAATGAGCAGTTCTTC.

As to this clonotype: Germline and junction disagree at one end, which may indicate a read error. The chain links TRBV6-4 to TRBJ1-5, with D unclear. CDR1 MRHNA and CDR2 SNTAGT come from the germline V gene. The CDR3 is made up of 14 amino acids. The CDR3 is CASTDSVSNQPQHF. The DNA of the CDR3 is TGTGCCAGCACTGACTCGGTGAGCAATCAGCCCCAGCATTTT.

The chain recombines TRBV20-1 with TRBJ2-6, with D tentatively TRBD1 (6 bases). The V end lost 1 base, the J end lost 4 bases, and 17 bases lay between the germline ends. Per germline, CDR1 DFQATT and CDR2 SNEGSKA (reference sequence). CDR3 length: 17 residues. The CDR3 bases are TGCAGTGCTAGAGGCCGGGACACGAACACCGGGGCCAACGTCCTGACTTTC. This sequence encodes CSARGRDTNTGANVLTF.

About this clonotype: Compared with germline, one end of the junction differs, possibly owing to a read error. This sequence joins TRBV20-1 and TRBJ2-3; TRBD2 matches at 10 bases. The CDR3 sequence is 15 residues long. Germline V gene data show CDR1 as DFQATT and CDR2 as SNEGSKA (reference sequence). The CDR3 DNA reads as TGCAGTGCTAGAGATCACTCTCTCGGAGCGGGAGGGTGGAATTTT. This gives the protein CSARDHSLGAGGWNF.

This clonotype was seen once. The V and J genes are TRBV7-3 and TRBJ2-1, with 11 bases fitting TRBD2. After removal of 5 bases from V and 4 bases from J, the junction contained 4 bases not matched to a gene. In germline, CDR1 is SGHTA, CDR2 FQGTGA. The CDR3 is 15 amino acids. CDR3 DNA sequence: TGTGCCAGCAGCATCGTAGCGGGGGGGTACAATGAGCAGTTCTTC. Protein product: CASSIVAGGYNEQFF.

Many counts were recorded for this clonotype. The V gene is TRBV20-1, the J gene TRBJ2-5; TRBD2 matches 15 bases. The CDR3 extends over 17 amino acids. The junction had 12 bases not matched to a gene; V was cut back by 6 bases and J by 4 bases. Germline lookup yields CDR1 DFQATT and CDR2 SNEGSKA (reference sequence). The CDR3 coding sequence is TGCAGTGCCTCCGGACTAGCGGGAGGGCCGGGGTTAGAGACCCAGTACTTC. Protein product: CSASGLAGGPGLETQYF.

The CDR3: CAWGVGGAITDTQYF. The CDR3 DNA sequence: TGTGCCTGGGGAGTAGGGGGAGCGATCACAGATACGCAGTATTTT. The rearrangement joins TRBV30 to TRBJ2-3, with D perhaps TRBD1 (6 bases). The CDR3 sequence is 15 residues long. The V gene's germline CDR1 is GTSNPN and CDR2 SVGIG (reference sequence). V lost 5 bases to trimming and J lost 2 bases, with 17 bases between them.

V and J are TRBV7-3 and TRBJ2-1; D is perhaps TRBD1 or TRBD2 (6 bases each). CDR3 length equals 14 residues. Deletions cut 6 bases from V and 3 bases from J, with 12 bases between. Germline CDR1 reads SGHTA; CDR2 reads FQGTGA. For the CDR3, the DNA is TGTGCCAGCAGGGGGGCGGGGCGCTACAATGAGCAGTTCTTC. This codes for CASRGAGRYNEQFF. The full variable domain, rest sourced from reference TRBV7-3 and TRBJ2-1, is GAGVSQTPSNKVTEKGKYVELRCDPISGHTALYWYRQSLGQGPEFLIYFQGTGAADDSGLPNDRFFAVRPEGSVSTLKIQRTERGDSAVYLCASRGAGRYNEQFFGPGTRLTVL.

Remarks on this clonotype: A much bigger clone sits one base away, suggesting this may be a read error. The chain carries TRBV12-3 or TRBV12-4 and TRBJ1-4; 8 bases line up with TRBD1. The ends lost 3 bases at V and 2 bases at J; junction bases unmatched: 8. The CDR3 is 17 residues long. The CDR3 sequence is CASSFSDRARTNEKLFF. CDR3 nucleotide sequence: TGTGCCAGCAGTTTCTCGGACAGGGCGAGGACTAATGAAAAACTGTTTTTT.

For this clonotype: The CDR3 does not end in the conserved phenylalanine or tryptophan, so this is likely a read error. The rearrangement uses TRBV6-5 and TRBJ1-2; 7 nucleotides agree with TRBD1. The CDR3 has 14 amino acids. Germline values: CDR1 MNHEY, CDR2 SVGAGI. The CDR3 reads CASNAGTANHGYTL. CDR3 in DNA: TGTGCCAGCAACGCCGGGACAGCTAACCATGGCTACACCCTC.

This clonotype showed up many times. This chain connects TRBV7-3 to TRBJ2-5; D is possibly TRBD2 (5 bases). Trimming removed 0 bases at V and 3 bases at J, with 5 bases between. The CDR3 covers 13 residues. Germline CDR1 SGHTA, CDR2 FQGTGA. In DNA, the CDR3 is TGTGCCAGCAGCTTAACGCGGGAAGAGACCCAGTACTTC. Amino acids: CASSLTREETQYF.

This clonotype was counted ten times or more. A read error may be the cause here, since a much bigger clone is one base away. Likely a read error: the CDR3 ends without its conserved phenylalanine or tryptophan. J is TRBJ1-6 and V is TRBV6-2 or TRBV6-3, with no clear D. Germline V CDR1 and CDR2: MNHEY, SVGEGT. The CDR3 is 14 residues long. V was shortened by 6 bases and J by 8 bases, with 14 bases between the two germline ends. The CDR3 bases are TGTGCCAGCAGCAGGACGGCCGACGATTCACCCCTCCACCTT. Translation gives CASSRTADDSPLHL.

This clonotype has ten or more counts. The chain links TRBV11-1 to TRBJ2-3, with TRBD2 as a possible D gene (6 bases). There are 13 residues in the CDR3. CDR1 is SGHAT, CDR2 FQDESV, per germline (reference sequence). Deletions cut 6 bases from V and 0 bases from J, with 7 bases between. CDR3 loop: CASREGSTDTQYF. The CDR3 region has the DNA TGTGCCAGCAGGGAGGGTAGCACAGATACGCAGTATTTT. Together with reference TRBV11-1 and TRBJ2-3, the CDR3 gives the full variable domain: EAEVAQSPRYKITEKSQAVAFWCDPISGHATLYWYRQILGQGPELLVQFQDESVVDDSQLPKDRFSAERLKGVDSTLKIQPAELGDSAMYLCASREGSTDTQYFGPGTRLTVL.

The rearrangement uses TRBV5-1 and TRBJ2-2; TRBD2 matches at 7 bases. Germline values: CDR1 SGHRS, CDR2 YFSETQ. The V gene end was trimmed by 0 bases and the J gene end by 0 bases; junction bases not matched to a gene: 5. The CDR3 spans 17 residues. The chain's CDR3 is CASSLESSGTNTGELFF. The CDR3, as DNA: TGCGCCAGCAGCTTGGAGTCCAGCGGGACGAACACCGGGGAGCTGTTTTTT. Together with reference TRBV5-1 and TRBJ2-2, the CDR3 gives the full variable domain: KAGVTQTPRYLIKTRGQQVTLSCSPISGHRSVSWYQQTPGQGLQFLFEYFSETQRNKGNFPGRFSGRQFSNSRSEMNVSTLELGDSALYLCASSLESSGTNTGELFFGEGSRLTVL.

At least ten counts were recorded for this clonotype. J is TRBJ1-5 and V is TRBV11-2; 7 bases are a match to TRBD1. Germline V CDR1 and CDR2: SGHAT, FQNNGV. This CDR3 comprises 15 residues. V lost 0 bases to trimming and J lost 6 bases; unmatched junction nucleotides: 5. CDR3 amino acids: CASSLESQGFQPQHF. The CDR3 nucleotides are TGTGCCAGCAGCTTAGAATCACAGGGGTTTCAGCCCCAGCATTTT.

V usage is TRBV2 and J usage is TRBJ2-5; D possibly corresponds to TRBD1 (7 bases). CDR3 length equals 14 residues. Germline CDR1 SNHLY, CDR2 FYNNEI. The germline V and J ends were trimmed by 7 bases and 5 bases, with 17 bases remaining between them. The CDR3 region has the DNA TGTGCCAGCATCAGGGGGGTAAACTCTGAGACCCAGTACTTC. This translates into CASIRGVNSETQYF.

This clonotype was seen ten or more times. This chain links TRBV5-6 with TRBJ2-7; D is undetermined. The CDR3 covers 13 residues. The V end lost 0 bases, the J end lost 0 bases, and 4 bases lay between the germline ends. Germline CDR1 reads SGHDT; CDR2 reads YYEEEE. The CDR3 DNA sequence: TGTGCCAGCAGCTTGGTCGACTCCTACGAGCAGTACTTC. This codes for CASSLVDSYEQYF.

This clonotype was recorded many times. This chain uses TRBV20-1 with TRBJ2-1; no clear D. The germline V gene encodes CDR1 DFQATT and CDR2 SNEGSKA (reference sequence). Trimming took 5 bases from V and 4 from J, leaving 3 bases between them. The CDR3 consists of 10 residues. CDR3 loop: CSASYNEQFF. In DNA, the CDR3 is TGCAGTGCTTCGTACAATGAGCAGTTCTTC.